This TCR beta chain was retrieved from a study of blood T cell repertoires in COVID-19. Study in general: The United States, Italy and Spain were the sources of the acute and convalescent COVID-19 samples. PBMCs, B-cell-depleted T cells, or T cells provided the cDNA or gDNA that made up the material.

Per the original data handling: Scientists estimated how many nucleated cells there were by amplifying reference gene primers. Clones were sequenced by immunoSEQ multiplex PCR, and TCRdb holds only the in-frame ones, with some missing. That table furnishes V, J and clone size, whereas the DNA furnished D and trimming. Of approximately 350,000 clones listed, around 91% are singletons. Unmatched junction bases numbered 5, after V lost 5 bases and J lost 8 bases. This CDR3 region has 13 residues. The germline V gene has CDR1 SGHNT and CDR2 YENEEA. The sample consisted of peripheral blood. This clonotype was sampled from a woman under 30 who had recovered from COVID-19. This chain joins TRBV11-3 and TRBJ2-1; 8 bases are shared with TRBD1. The CDR3 protein is CASSATGADEQFF. The CDR3 region has the DNA TGTGCCAGCAGCGCGACAGGGGCAGATGAGCAGTTCTTC. The full variable domain, in which reference TRBV11-3 and TRBJ2-1 provide the parts outside the CDR3, is EAGVVQSPRYKIIEKKQPVAFWCNPISGHNTLYWYLQNLGQGPELLIRYENEEAVDDSQLPKDRFSAERLKGVDSTLKIQPAELGDSAVYLCASSATGADEQFFGPGTRLTVL.